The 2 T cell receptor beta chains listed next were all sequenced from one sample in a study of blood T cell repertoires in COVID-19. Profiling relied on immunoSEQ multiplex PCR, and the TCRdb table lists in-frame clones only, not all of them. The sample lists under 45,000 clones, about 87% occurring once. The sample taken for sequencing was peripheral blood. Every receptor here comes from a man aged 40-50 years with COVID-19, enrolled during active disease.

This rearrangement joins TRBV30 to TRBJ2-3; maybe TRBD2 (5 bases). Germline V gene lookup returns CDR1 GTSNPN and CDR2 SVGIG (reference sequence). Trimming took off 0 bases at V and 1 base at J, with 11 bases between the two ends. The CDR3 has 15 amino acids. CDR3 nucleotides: TGTGCCTGGAGTGTCCCAGGAGGTGGCACAGATACGCAGTATTTT. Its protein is CAWSVPGGGTDTQYF.

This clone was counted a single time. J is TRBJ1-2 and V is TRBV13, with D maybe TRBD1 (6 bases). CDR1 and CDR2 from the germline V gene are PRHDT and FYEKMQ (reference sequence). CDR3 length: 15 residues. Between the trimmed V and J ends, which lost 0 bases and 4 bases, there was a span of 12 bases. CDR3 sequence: CASSLGPGGAYGYTF. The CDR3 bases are TGTGCCAGCAGCTTAGGCCCCGGGGGGGCCTATGGCTACACCTTC.